This passage covers 31 T cell receptor beta chains from one sample sequenced in a study of blood T cell repertoires in COVID-19. Only in-frame clones appear in the TCRdb table, and some are missing; sequencing was by immunoSEQ multiplex PCR. The top ten hold around 0.84% of the sample, which has a few hundred thousand clones, around 89% seen once. The sample comprised peripheral blood. The receptors were gathered from a man aged 25 to 45 with acute or convalescent COVID-19.

This chain joins TRBV28 and TRBJ2-5; 10 bases are a match to TRBD2. The CDR3 length is 14 residues. Looked up from germline, CDR1 is MDHEN and CDR2 is SYDVKM. Germline trimming cut 7 bases from V and 5 bases from J; bases unmatched to any gene: 7. In DNA, the CDR3 is TGTGCCAGCATCCGGAGCGGGGGGGTGGAGACCCAGTACTTC. It is translated as CASIRSGGVETQYF. Full variable domain (outside the CDR3, taken from reference TRBV28 and TRBJ2-5): DVKVTQSSRYLVKRTGEKVFLECVQDMDHENMFWYRQDPGLGLRLIYFSYDVKMKEKGDIPEGYSVSREKKERFSLILESASTNQTSMYLCASIRSGGVETQYFGPGTRLLVL.

This clone was counted between two and nine times. The V gene is TRBV6-5, the J gene TRBJ1-5; D might be TRBD1 (6 bases). Trimming pared 9 bases from V and 8 bases from J, leaving 17 bases between. This CDR3 has 13 residues. CDR1 MNHEY and CDR2 SVGAGI come from the germline V gene. In nucleotides, the CDR3 is TGTGCCAGTCACGTTCAGGGGTTGGAGCCCCAGCATTTT. This gives the protein CASHVQGLEPQHF.

The rearrangement joins TRBV21-1 to TRBJ2-1; TRBD1 was called by the table and not checked on the DNA. TRBV21-1 is a known pseudogene. The CDR3 totals 12 residues. The CDR3 is CASSRDRHEQFF. CDR3 nucleotide sequence: TGTGCCAGCAGCAGAGACAGGCATGAGCAGTTCTTC.

This chain uses TRBV5-1 with TRBJ2-3, with D tentatively TRBD1 (7 bases). In germline, CDR1 is SGHRS, CDR2 YFSETQ. This CDR3 comprises 14 residues. V lost 0 bases to trimming and J lost 7 bases, with 12 bases between them. The CDR3 here is CASSLAGGSYTQYF. CDR3 in DNA: TGCGCCAGCAGCTTGGCAGGGGGGTCGTATACGCAGTATTTT.

The genes are TRBV4-1 and TRBJ1-2, with D unresolved. V lost 1 base and J lost 4, with 10 bases in between. This CDR3 has 14 residues. CDR1 is MGHRA, CDR2 YSYEKL, per germline. The CDR3 region has the DNA TGCGCCAGCAGCCAAGGTAGTTACCCCTATGGCTACACCTTC. It encodes CASSQGSYPYGYTF.

The gene calls are TRBV6-1 and TRBJ1-5; D not resolved. Germline values: CDR1 MNHNS, CDR2 SASEGT. The V end was cut by 2 bases, the J end by 7 bases, with 9 bases between. CDR3 length: 13 amino acids. The CDR3 region has the DNA TGTGCCAGCAGTGAATTCGAGCGACAGCCCCAGCATTTT. Protein sequence: CASSEFERQPQHF.

V usage is TRBV5-5 and J usage is TRBJ2-7; possible D gene TRBD1, 6 bases. Germline lookup yields CDR1 SGHKS and CDR2 YYEKEE (reference sequence). V dropped 7 bases and J dropped 3 bases, with 23 bases sitting between them. The CDR3 runs to 16 residues. Written as DNA, the CDR3 is TGTGCCAGCTCTGGGGTTGGGGGCCCTTACCTCTACGAGCAGTACTTC. Its translation is CASSGVGGPYLYEQYF.

The chain uses TRBV5-7 and TRBJ1-1, with unresolved D. TRBV5-7 belongs to the ORF category, with a function that is uncertain. This CDR3 spans 13 amino acids. V lost 0 bases and J lost 3, with 6 bases in between. Here the CDR3 DNA reads TGTGCCAGCAGCTTGGCCCCGGACACTGAAGCTTTCTTT. Protein product: CASSLAPDTEAFF.

This clone was counted once. The chain combines TRBV5-1 with TRBJ2-1, with TRBD1 matching over 9 bases. After removal of 1 base from V and 8 bases from J, the junction contained 7 bases not matched to a gene. The germline gives CDR1 SGHRS, CDR2 YFSETQ. The length of the CDR3 is 15 residues. The DNA of the CDR3 is TGCGCCAGCAGCTTGTCCGGACAGGGGTGGGATGAGCAGTTCTTC. As protein: CASSLSGQGWDEQFF.

CDR3 DNA: TGTGCCAGCAGTTTAATCTTTGGAGGAGGGCTCCCCAAAAACATTCAGTACTTC. This sequence encodes CASSLIFGGGLPKNIQYF. The rearrangement joins TRBV28 to TRBJ2-4, with D perhaps TRBD2 (6 bases). Trimming left V 2 bases short and J 2 bases short, with 19 bases between. CDR1 is MDHEN and CDR2 is SYDVKM in the germline V gene. This CDR3 has 18 amino acids.

The J gene is TRBJ2-3, the V gene TRBV3-1 (or the pseudogene TRBV3-2); the match to TRBD2 covers 9 bases. V trimming: 2 bases; J trimming: 14 bases; junction bases outside the gene matches: 11. Germline CDR1 reads LGHDT; CDR2 reads YNNKEL (reference sequence). This CDR3 is 14 amino acids long. CDR3 nucleotides: TGTGCCAGCAGCCAATATGCTAGCGGGGCGTCGACGTATTTT. This translates into CASSQYASGASTYF.

This clone has a single count. The rearrangement links TRBV10-2 to TRBJ2-1, with 9 bases matching TRBD2. V shed 11 bases and J 7 bases; nucleotides not matched to a gene: 12. Germline V lookup: CDR1 WSHSY, CDR2 SAAADI. The CDR3 totals 14 residues. The chain's CDR3 is CAGALSGSRNEQFF. As DNA, the CDR3 is TGCGCCGGCGCTCTTAGCGGGAGTAGAAATGAGCAGTTCTTC.

The DNA for the CDR3 is TGTGCCAGCAGGAAACAGGGGCCTGGGGCCAACGTCCTGACTTTC. Translating it yields CASRKQGPGANVLTF. The chain links TRBV6-5 to TRBJ2-6, with 7 bases aligning to TRBD1. Germline lookup yields CDR1 MNHEY and CDR2 SVGAGI. This CDR3 contains 15 residues. J was trimmed by 2 bases and V by 6 bases; bases with no gene match: 4.

V is TRBV6-1 and J is TRBJ1-1; 10 nucleotides agree with TRBD1. V lost 4 bases, J lost 0 bases, and 8 bases stayed unmatched. The CDR3 length is 17 residues. CDR1 and CDR2 (germline): MNHNS, SASEGT. CDR3 loop: CASSGQGAKALNTEAFF. The CDR3 DNA is TGTGCCAGCAGTGGACAGGGGGCGAAAGCTCTGAACACTGAAGCTTTCTTT.

This chain links TRBV12-3 or TRBV12-4 with TRBJ2-7; D ambiguous. Trimming removed 8 bases at V and 2 bases at J, with 13 bases between. This CDR3 has 13 residues. The chain's CDR3 is CASAQLGPYEQYF. The CDR3 nucleotides are TGTGCCAGCGCTCAGCTAGGCCCCTACGAGCAGTACTTC.

This chain links TRBV19 with TRBJ1-2, with no clear D. Trimming cost V 0 bases and J 8 bases, with 10 bases left between them. Germline-derived CDR1 and CDR2 are LNHDA and SQIVND (reference sequence). The CDR3 consists of 13 residues. The CDR3 protein is CASSIDTVWGYTF. The CDR3 region has the DNA TGTGCCAGTAGTATAGACACGGTTTGGGGCTACACCTTC.

In nucleotides, the CDR3 is TGTGCCAGCAGTTACCAGGGGGTCTACGAGCAGTACTTC. Its translation is CASSYQGVYEQYF. The chain couples TRBV27 to TRBJ2-7; 7 bases are a match to TRBD1. J gave up 3 bases and V 4 bases, and 3 bases lay outside the gene matches. Germline CDR1 MNHEY, CDR2 SMNVEV (reference sequence). The CDR3 contains 13 residues.

The sample holds one count of this clone. This chain connects TRBV9 to TRBJ1-3, with D perhaps TRBD1 (5 bases). Germline V gives CDR1 SGDLS, CDR2 YYNGEE. CDR3 length: 14 residues. Trimming shortened V by 0 bases and J by 4 bases, and 8 bases separated the two germline ends. The CDR3 region is CASSVEQGGNTIYF. In DNA, the CDR3 is TGTGCCAGCAGCGTAGAGCAGGGAGGAAACACCATATATTTT.

The V call is TRBV5-4, the J call TRBJ1-2; D is unclear. Germline V gene lookup returns CDR1 SGHNT and CDR2 YYREEE (reference sequence). Trimming stripped 3 bases from V and 4 bases from J, with 19 bases between. The CDR3 length is 16 residues. In DNA form, the CDR3 reads TGTGCCAGCAGCTCTGACATTGGCGACGACACCTATGGCTACACCTTC. The encoded protein is CASSSDIGDDTYGYTF.

The V gene is TRBV5-1, the J gene TRBJ1-4; TRBD1 matches at 7 bases. V was clipped by 0 bases and J by 5 bases; unmatched bases: 7. Per the germline V gene, CDR1 is SGHRS and CDR2 is YFSETQ. This CDR3 contains 16 residues. The CDR3 nucleotides read TGCGCCAGCAGCTTGGAAGGGGGCTATTTCAATGAAAAACTGTTTTTT. It encodes CASSLEGGYFNEKLFF. Complete variable domain (other parts from reference TRBV5-1 and TRBJ1-4): KAGVTQTPRYLIKTRGQQVTLSCSPISGHRSVSWYQQTPGQGLQFLFEYFSETQRNKGNFPGRFSGRQFSNSRSEMNVSTLELGDSALYLCASSLEGGYFNEKLFFGSGTQLSVL.

V is TRBV7-2 and J is TRBJ1-2; 11 nucleotides agree with TRBD1. V shed 6 bases, J shed 7 bases, and the junction held 4 bases outside the gene matches. The CDR3 totals 13 residues. Germline values: CDR1 SGHTA, CDR2 FQGNSA. The CDR3 coding sequence is TGTGCCAGCAGAGGACAGGGGGCGCTTGGCTACACCTTC. Its protein product is CASRGQGALGYTF.

This chain joins TRBV23-1 and TRBJ2-7; 7 bases fit TRBD2. TRBV23-1 is noted as an ORF with a role that remains uncertain. This CDR3 contains 14 residues. The CDR3: CDLREGDWCYEQYF. In DNA, the CDR3 is TGCGATCTCAGGGAGGGAGATTGGTGCTACGAGCAGTACTTC.

This chain uses TRBV5-1 with TRBJ2-2; maybe TRBD1 (6 bases). This CDR3 has 15 amino acids. Per germline, CDR1 SGHRS and CDR2 YFSETQ. V was cut by 5 bases and J by 4 bases, with 15 bases left in between. CDR3 bases: TGCGCCAGCAGTGGGGGACACTCCCCCACCGGGGAGCTGTTTTTT. It codes for CASSGGHSPTGELFF.

The chain uses TRBV30 and TRBJ2-1; 9 nucleotides align to TRBD1. The CDR3 extends over 12 amino acids. The germline CDR1 and CDR2 sequences are GTSNPN and SVGIG (reference sequence). Trimming cost V 5 bases and J 14 bases; bases outside gene matches: 10. The CDR3 here is CAWGTTGGREFF. For the CDR3, the DNA is TGTGCCTGGGGAACCACAGGGGGCCGTGAGTTCTTC.

The chain combines TRBV5-5 with TRBJ1-4, with 10 bases fitting TRBD1. The CDR3 covers 17 residues. V gave up 4 bases and J gave up 0 bases; unmatched junction bases: 6. The germline CDR1 and CDR2 sequences are SGHKS and YYEKEE (reference sequence). In DNA form, the CDR3 reads TGTGCCAGCAGCGGGACAGGGGTTGACTCAACTAATGAAAAACTGTTTTTT. Encoded protein: CASSGTGVDSTNEKLFF.

Notes on this clone: This same CDR3 is encoded by further DNA sequences in the sample. This chain joins TRBV5-1 and TRBJ2-1, with 12 positions matching TRBD1. The V and J ends lost 4 bases and 4 bases, in that order; junction bases with no gene match: 3. Germline CDR1 SGHRS, CDR2 YFSETQ. CDR3 size: 15 residues. The CDR3 DNA is TGCGCCAGCAGCCCGGGACAGGGGGCATACAATGAGCAGTTCTTC. Its protein is CASSPGQGAYNEQFF.

The chain employs TRBV6-2 or TRBV6-3 and TRBJ2-5; TRBD2 agrees at 10 bases. This CDR3 is built from 16 residues. CDR1 is MNHEY, CDR2 SVGEGT, per germline. With 0 bases clipped from V and 2 bases from J, the junction kept 3 bases outside the gene matches. For the CDR3, the DNA is TGTGCCAGCAGTTACTCCCGGACTAGCGGTCAAGAGACCCAGTACTTC. Its protein product is CASSYSRTSGQETQYF.

This sequence joins TRBV4-1 and TRBJ1-2; TRBD1 aligns across 8 bases. V lost 2 bases and J lost 8; bases outside the gene matches: 13. The CDR3 has 16 amino acids. CDR1 is MGHRA, CDR2 YSYEKL, per germline. The CDR3 sequence is CASSQSATRGQGGYTF. The CDR3 DNA follows: TGCGCCAGCAGCCAATCAGCCACCAGGGGGCAGGGAGGCTACACCTTC.

V is TRBV27 and J is TRBJ2-7; 7 bases line up with TRBD1. Trimming removed 4 bases from V and 5 bases from J; junction bases left unmatched: 8. This CDR3 is 14 amino acids long. Germline V gene lookup returns CDR1 MNHEY and CDR2 SMNVEV (reference sequence). The CDR3 region has the DNA TGTGCCAGCAGTTCCTCGACAGGGCTACACGAGCAGTACTTC. Translated: CASSSSTGLHEQYF.

The rearrangement joins TRBV5-4 to TRBJ2-7; weak D call: TRBD2 (6 bases). This CDR3 contains 14 residues. The germline V gene has CDR1 SGHNT and CDR2 YYREEE (reference sequence). The V gene lost 4 bases and the J gene lost 0 bases, with 11 bases spanning the gap. The CDR3 DNA reads TGTGCCAGCAGCCCGGGACTCCGCTCCTACGAGCAGTACTTC. It is translated as CASSPGLRSYEQYF. Drawing the rest from reference TRBV5-4 and TRBJ2-7, the complete variable domain is ETGVTQSPTHLIKTRGQQVTLRCSSQSGHNTVSWYQQALGQGPQFIFQYYREEENGRGNFPPRFSGLQFPNYSSELNVNALELDDSALYLCASSPGLRSYEQYFGPGTRLTVT.

The chain joins TRBV6-1 to TRBJ1-6; the match to TRBD1 covers 7 bases. The CDR3 loop spans 18 amino acids. V dropped 4 bases and J dropped 1; count of bases not matched to a gene: 10. Germline values: CDR1 MNHNS, CDR2 SASEGT. The CDR3 loop is CASSARQGRASYNSPLHF. The DNA for the CDR3 is TGTGCCAGCAGTGCCAGACAGGGACGGGCGTCCTATAATTCACCCCTCCACTTT.